The next 5 T cell receptor beta chains were all read from a single sample in a study of blood T cell repertoires in COVID-19. Profiled with immunoSEQ multiplex PCR; TCRdb holds only in-frame clones, not every one. The data hold under 250,000 clones, with 88% observed a single time. The sequenced material came from peripheral blood. The source is a woman in her thirties with COVID-19, enrolled during active disease.

This rearrangement joins TRBV11-2 to TRBJ2-1; 9 bases are shared with TRBD2. CDR3 length: 16 residues. In germline, CDR1 is SGHAT, CDR2 FQNNGV. Losses at the gene ends were 5 bases for V and 6 bases for J; bases not matched to a gene: 11. The CDR3 sequence: CASSRRQREDGNEQFF. CDR3 sequence (DNA): TGTGCCAGCAGCCGGCGCCAGCGGGAGGATGGCAATGAGCAGTTCTTC.

The V call is TRBV7-9, the J call TRBJ1-1; D is ambiguous. From germline, CDR1 is SEHNR and CDR2 FQNEAQ (reference sequence). Trimming took 7 bases from V and 1 from J, leaving 10 bases between them. This CDR3 region has 13 residues. The DNA for the CDR3 is TGTGCCAGCACCGGTGGAGGGAACACTGAAGCTTTCTTT. Its protein product is CASTGGGNTEAFF. Filled out from reference TRBV7-9 and TRBJ1-1, the complete variable domain reads DTGVSQNPRHKITKRGQNVTFRCDPISEHNRLYWYRQTLGQGPEFLTYFQNEAQLEKSRLLSDRFSAERPKGSFSTLEIQRTEQGDSAMYLCASTGGGNTEAFFGQGTRLTVV.

The chain is built from TRBV2 and TRBJ2-1; 8 bases map to TRBD2. The germline V gene encodes CDR1 SNHLY and CDR2 FYNNEI. Trimming cost V 8 bases and J 1 base; bases outside gene matches: 7. This CDR3 has 15 residues. CDR3 nucleotide sequence: TGTGCCAGCGAGGGTAGCGGGACTTCCTACAATGAGCAGTTCTTC. Its protein is CASEGSGTSYNEQFF. The whole variable domain, filled in from reference TRBV2 and TRBJ2-1, reads EPEVTQTPSHQVTQMGQEVILRCVPISNHLYFYWYRQILGQKVEFLVSFYNNEISEKSEIFDDQFSVERPDGSNFTLKIRSTKLEDSAMYFCASEGSGTSYNEQFFGPGTRLTVL.

V gene TRBV7-6 combines with J gene TRBJ2-1, with 12 bases fitting TRBD1. Germline assignment: CDR1 SGHVS and CDR2 FNYEAQ. The CDR3 runs 15 residues. V was pared by 5 bases and J by 9 bases, with 8 bases of the junction left unmatched. The CDR3, as DNA: TGTGCCAGCAGCCTTTCCGGGACAGGGGGCTTTGAGCAGTTCTTC. It specifies CASSLSGTGGFEQFF. Full variable domain (missing parts from reference TRBV7-6 and TRBJ2-1): GAGVSQSPRYKVTKRGQDVALRCDPISGHVSLYWYRQALGQGPEFLTYFNYEAQQDKSGLPNDRFSAERPEGSISTLTIQRTEQRDSAMYRCASSLSGTGGFEQFFGPGTRLTVL.

The table lists this clone with a few counts. The sample carries other DNA sequences with the same CDR3. The chain links TRBV24-1 to TRBJ1-2, with a weak D call TRBD1 (5 bases). The CDR3 runs 13 residues. Germline CDR1 and CDR2: KGHDR and SFDVKD. V lost 5 bases and J 2 bases, leaving 8 bases between the germline ends. This CDR3 reads CATSVAGNYGYTF. The CDR3 region has the DNA TGTGCCACCAGTGTGGCAGGGAACTATGGCTACACCTTC.